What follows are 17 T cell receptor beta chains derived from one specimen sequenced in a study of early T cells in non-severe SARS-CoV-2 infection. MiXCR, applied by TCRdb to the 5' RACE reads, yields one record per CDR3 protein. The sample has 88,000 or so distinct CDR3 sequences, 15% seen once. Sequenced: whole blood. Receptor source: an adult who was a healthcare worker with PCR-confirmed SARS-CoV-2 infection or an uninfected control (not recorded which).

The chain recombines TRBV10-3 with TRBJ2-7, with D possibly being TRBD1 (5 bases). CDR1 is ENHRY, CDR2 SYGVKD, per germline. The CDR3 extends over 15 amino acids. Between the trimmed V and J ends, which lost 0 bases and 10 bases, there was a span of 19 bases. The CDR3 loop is CAISESTSGQRFQYF. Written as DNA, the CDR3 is TGTGCCATCAGTGAGTCGACATCCGGACAACGTTTCCAGTACTTC.

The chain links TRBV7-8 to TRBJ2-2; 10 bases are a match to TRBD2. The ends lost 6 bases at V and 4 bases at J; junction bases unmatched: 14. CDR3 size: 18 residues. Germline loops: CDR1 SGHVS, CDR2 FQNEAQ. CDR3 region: CASSPRLAGVSSTGELFF. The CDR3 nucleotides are TGTGCCAGCAGTCCCCGGCTAGCGGGAGTTAGTTCCACCGGGGAGCTGTTTTTT.

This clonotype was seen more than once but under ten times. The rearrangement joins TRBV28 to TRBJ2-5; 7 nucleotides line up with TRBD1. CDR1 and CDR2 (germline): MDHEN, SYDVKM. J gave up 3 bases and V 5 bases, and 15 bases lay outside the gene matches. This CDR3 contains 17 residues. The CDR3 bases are TGTGCCAGCAGTCGATATCAACCTTCGGGACAGAAAGAGACCCAGTACTTC. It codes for CASSRYQPSGQKETQYF.

CDR3 in amino acids: CAWNLGSGANVLTF. The DNA for the CDR3 is TGTGCCTGGAATTTAGGGTCCGGGGCCAACGTCCTGACTTTC. J is TRBJ2-6 and V is TRBV30; D is undetermined. Trimming shortened V by 4 bases and J by 4 bases, and 11 bases separated the two germline ends. The V gene's germline CDR1 is GTSNPN and CDR2 SVGIG (reference sequence). The CDR3 loop spans 14 amino acids.

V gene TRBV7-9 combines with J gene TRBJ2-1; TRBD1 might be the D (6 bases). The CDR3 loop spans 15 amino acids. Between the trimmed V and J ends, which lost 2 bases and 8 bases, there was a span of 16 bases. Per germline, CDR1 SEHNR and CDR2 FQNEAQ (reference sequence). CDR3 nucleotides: TGTGCCAGCAGCTTAAGACAGGTAGGCGCGGATGAGCAGTTCTTC. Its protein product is CASSLRQVGADEQFF.

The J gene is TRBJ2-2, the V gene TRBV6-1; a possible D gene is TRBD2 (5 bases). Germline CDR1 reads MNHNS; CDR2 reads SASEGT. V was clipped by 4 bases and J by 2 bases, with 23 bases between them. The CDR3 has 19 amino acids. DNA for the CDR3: TGTGCCAGCAGTGGTCAGGTTCGGCGGAGCGGCGGAAACACCGGGGAGCTGTTTTTT. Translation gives CASSGQVRRSGGNTGELFF.

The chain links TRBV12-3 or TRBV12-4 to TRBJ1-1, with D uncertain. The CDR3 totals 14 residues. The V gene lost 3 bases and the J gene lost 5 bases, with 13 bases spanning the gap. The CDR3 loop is CASSLDDWGTEAFF. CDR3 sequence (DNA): TGTGCCAGCAGTTTGGATGATTGGGGTACTGAAGCTTTCTTT.

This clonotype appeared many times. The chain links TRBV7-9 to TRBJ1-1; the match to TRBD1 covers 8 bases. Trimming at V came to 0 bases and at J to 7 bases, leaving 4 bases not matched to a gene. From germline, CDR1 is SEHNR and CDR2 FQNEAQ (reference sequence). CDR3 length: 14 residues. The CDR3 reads CASSLAQDRGEAFF. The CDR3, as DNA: TGTGCCAGCAGCTTAGCCCAAGACAGGGGTGAAGCTTTCTTT.

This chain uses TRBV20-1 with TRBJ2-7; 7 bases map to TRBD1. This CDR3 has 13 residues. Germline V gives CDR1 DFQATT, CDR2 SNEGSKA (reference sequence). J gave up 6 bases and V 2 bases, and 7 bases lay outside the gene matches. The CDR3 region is CSARKTGAGEQYF. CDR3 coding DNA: TGCAGTGCTAGAAAAACAGGGGCGGGCGAGCAGTACTTC.

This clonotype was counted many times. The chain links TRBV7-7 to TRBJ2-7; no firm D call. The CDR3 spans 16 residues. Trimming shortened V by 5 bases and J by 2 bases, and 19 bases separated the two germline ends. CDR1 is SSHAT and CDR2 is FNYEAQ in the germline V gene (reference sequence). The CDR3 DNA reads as TGTGCCAGCAGCCTCGAAAATACGAGACGAACCTACGAGCAGTACTTC. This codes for CASSLENTRRTYEQYF.

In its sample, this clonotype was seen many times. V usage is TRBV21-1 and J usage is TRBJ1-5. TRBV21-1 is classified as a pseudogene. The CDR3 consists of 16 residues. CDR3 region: CASSNLRRLSDQPQHF. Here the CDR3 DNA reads TGTGCCAGCAGCAACTTACGGCGACTGAGTGATCAGCCCCAGCATTTT.

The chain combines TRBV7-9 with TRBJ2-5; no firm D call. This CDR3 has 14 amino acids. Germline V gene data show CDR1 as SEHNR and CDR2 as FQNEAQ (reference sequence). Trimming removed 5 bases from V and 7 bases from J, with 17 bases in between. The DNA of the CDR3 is TGTGCCAGCAGCCTCCGGTCCCCGCCAGGGACCCAGTACTTC. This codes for CASSLRSPPGTQYF. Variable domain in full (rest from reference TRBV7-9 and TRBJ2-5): DTGVSQNPRHKITKRGQNVTFRCDPISEHNRLYWYRQTLGQGPEFLTYFQNEAQLEKSRLLSDRFSAERPKGSFSTLEIQRTEQGDSAMYLCASSLRSPPGTQYFGPGTRLLVL.

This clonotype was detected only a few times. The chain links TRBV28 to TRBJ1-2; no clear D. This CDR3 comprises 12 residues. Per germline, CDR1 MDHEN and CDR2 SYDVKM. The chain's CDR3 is CVCGDSNYGYTF. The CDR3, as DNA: TGTGTTTGTGGAGATTCTAACTATGGCTACACCTTC.

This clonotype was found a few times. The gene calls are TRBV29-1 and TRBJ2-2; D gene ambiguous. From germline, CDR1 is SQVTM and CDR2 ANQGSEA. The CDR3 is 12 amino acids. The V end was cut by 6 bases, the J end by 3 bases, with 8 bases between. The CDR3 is CSVLVDTGELFF. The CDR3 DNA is TGCAGCGTCCTTGTGGACACCGGGGAGCTGTTTTTT.

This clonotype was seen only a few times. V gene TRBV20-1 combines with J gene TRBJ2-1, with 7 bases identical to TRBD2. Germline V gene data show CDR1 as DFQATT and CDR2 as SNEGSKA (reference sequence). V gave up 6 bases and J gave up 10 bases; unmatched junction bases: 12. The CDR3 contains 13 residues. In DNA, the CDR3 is TGCAGTGCCCCCTTTAGGGAGGGCTGGGAGCAGTTCTTC. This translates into CSAPFREGWEQFF.

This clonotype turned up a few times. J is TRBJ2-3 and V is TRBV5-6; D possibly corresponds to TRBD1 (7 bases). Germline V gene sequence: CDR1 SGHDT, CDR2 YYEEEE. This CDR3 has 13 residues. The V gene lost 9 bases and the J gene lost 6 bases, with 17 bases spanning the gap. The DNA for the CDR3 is TGTGCCACCACTCAGGGGGGTCTGGATACGCAGTATTTT. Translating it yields CATTQGGLDTQYF.

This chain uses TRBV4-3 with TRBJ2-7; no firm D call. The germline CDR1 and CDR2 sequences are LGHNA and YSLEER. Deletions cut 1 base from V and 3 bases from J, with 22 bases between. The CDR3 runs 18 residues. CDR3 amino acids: CASSQVVKLDPSIYEQYF. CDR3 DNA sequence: TGCGCCAGCAGCCAAGTTGTCAAATTAGATCCTAGTATCTACGAGCAGTACTTC.